A single sample is the source of the 6 T cell receptor beta chains below, sequenced in a study of tumor and adjacent non-tumor tissue in lung cancer (dated by TCRdb to 2017 to 2018). Library method: multiplex PCR. Data came from an Illumina HiSeq 2500. TCRbeta libraries were constructed through three rounds of nested PCR with primers (Table S4) according to protocols adapted from ARM-PCR. The raw public reads went through TCRdb reprocessing: fastp at Q25, MiXCR clone calling, in-frame beta chains kept. Each CDR3 protein gets just one entry, which takes the most common genes and DNA from the rows behind it. Within this sample are more than 90,000 distinct CDR3 sequences, with 65% to 75% of them counted one time only. Approximately 20% of the sample is held by the ten biggest clonotypes. Bulk unsorted tissue served as the source for RNA extraction, and RNA quality was assessed using a NanoDrop ND-1000 and an Agilent 2100.

Sequenced: lung tumor tissue. The receptors originated from a man aged 55 to 70 with non-small cell lung cancer.

Remarks on this clonotype: The final CDR3 position lacks the conserved phenylalanine or tryptophan, pointing to a likely read error. CDR3 nucleotide sequence: TGTGCCAGCAATATGAGTACCGGGGAGCTGTTTCTT. Amino acids: CASNMSTGELFL. This chain joins TRBV7-9 and TRBJ2-2, with no clear D. The CDR3 runs to 12 residues. Germline assignment: CDR1 SEHNR and CDR2 FQNEAQ (reference sequence). Trimming removed 7 bases at V and 5 bases at J, with 8 bases between.

Comments on this clonotype: One junction end disagrees with the germline gene, perhaps due to a read error. The CDR3 loop reads CGSSSDREGVETQYF. The CDR3 DNA follows: TGTGGCAGCAGCTCTGACAGGGAAGGAGTGGAGACACAGTACTTC. This chain connects TRBV5-6 to TRBJ2-5, with 7 bases identical to TRBD1. This CDR3 contains 15 residues. CDR1 and CDR2 from the germline V gene are SGHDT and YYEEEE.

With regard to this clonotype: The germline gene is not matched at one end of the junction; a read error may be the cause. The V gene is TRBV4-1, the J gene TRBJ1-2; D is ambiguous. CDR1 MGHRA and CDR2 YSYEKL come from the germline V gene. The CDR3 totals 14 residues. CDR3 loop: CAGSQDRAIYGYTF. The CDR3 DNA reads as TGCGCCGGCAGCCAAGATCGTGCTATTTATGGCTACACCTTC.

The genes are TRBV6-2 or TRBV6-3 and TRBJ1-5; D ambiguous. The V gene lost 9 bases and the J gene lost 5 bases, with 20 bases spanning the gap. Looked up from germline, CDR1 is MNHEY and CDR2 is SVGEGT. The CDR3 extends over 15 amino acids. The CDR3 coding sequence is TGTGCCAGTAGCTTTACGGGAAAGGGTTATCAGCCCCAGCATTTT. Its protein is CASSFTGKGYQPQHF.

J is TRBJ2-6 and V is TRBV20-1; D uncertain. The CDR3 length is 15 residues. Trimming pared 6 bases from V and 1 base from J, leaving 13 bases between. CDR1 and CDR2 from the germline V gene are DFQATT and SNEGSKA (reference sequence). The CDR3 spells CSAIVVASGANVLTF. The CDR3, as DNA: TGCAGTGCGATCGTGGTTGCATCTGGGGCCAACGTCCTGACTTTC.

This clonotype was counted once. The chain uses TRBV6-4 and TRBJ2-3; 15 positions agree with TRBD2. The V gene end was trimmed by 7 bases and the J gene end by 6 bases; junction bases not matched to a gene: 8. Germline-derived CDR1 and CDR2 are MRHNA and SNTAGT. The CDR3 consists of 16 residues. The CDR3 sequence: CASTTGLAGGLDTQYF. DNA for the CDR3: TGTGCCAGCACCACGGGACTAGCGGGAGGTCTGGATACGCAGTATTTT.